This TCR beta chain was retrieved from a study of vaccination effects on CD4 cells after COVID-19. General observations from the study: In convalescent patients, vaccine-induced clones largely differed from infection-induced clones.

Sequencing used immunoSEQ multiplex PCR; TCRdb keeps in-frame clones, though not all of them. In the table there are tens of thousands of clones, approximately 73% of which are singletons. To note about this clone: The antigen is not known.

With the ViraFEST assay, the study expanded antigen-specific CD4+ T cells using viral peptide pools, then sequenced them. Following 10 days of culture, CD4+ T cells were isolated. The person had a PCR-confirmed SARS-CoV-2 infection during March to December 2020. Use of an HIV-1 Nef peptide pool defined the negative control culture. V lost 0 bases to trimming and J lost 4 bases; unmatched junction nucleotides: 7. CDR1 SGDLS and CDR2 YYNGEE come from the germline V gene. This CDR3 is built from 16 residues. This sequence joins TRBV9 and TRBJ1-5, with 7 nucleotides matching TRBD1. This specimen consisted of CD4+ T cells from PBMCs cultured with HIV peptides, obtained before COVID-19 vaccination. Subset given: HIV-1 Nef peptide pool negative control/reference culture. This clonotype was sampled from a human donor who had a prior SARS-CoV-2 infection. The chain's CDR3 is CASSVAVDRNNQPQHF. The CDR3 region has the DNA TGTGCCAGCAGCGTAGCTGTGGACAGGAATAATCAGCCCCAGCATTTT.